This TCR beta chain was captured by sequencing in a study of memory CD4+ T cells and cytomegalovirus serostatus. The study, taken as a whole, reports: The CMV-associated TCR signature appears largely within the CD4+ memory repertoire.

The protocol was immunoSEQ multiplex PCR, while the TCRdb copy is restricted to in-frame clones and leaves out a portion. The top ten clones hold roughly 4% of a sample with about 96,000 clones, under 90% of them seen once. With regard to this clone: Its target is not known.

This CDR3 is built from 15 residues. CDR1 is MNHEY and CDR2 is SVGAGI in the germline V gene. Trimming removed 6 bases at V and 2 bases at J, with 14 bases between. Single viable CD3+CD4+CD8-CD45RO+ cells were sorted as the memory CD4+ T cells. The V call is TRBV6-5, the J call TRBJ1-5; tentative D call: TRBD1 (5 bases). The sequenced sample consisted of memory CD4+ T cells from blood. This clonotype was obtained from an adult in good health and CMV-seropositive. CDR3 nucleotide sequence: TGTGCCAGCAGCCGGGAGGGGCTGGGCAATCAGCCCCAGCATTTT. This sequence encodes CASSREGLGNQPQHF.